The 10 T cell receptor beta chains listed next were all sequenced from one sample in a study of blood T cell repertoires in COVID-19. Sequenced by immunoSEQ multiplex PCR; TCRdb stores in-frame clones only, minus some. This sample has about 200,000 clones, with around 80% found just once. The sequencing input was PBMCs or T cells enriched from blood (not recorded which). These receptor sequences come from a woman aged 40 to 50 with acute COVID-19.

This rearrangement joins TRBV6-1 to TRBJ1-1; a weak D match, TRBD1 (5 bases). V lost 2 bases and J lost 7, with 8 bases in between. The CDR3 sequence is 12 residues long. The V gene's germline CDR1 is MNHNS and CDR2 SASEGT. This CDR3 reads CASSERQFEAFF. CDR3 DNA: TGTGCCAGCAGTGAAAGACAGTTTGAAGCTTTCTTT.

This clone occurred a few times. V is TRBV7-8 and J is TRBJ2-4; 7 nucleotides line up with TRBD2. CDR3 length: 15 amino acids. Looked up from germline, CDR1 is SGHVS and CDR2 is FQNEAQ. Trimming cost V 5 bases and J 6 bases; bases outside gene matches: 10. The CDR3 DNA follows: TGTGCCAGCAGCCCCATGGGGGGGAGCGGAAACATTCAGTACTTC. As protein: CASSPMGGSGNIQYF.

V gene TRBV7-6 combines with J gene TRBJ1-2, with TRBD1 matching over 9 bases. With 5 bases clipped from V and 3 bases from J, the junction kept 7 bases outside the gene matches. The CDR3 is 15 amino acids. Germline CDR1 is SGHVS and CDR2 is FNYEAQ. CDR3 in amino acids: CASSLTTGGDYGYTF. The CDR3 DNA is TGTGCCAGCAGCCTGACGACAGGGGGGGACTATGGCTACACCTTC.

This clone was counted a single time. This chain connects TRBV4-1 to TRBJ1-4; no reliable D call. In germline, CDR1 is MGHRA, CDR2 YSYEKL. The germline V and J ends were trimmed by 0 bases and 8 bases, with 13 bases remaining between them. This CDR3 is built from 15 residues. The CDR3: CASSQDHNSGEKLFF. As DNA, the CDR3 is TGCGCCAGCAGCCAAGACCATAATTCGGGGGAAAAACTGTTTTTT.

V is TRBV28 and J is TRBJ1-6, with 8 bases identical to TRBD1. The CDR3 spans 15 residues. J gave up 4 bases and V 7 bases, and 6 bases lay outside the gene matches. In germline, CDR1 is MDHEN, CDR2 SYDVKM. Here the CDR3 reads CASTDRGSYNSPLHF. CDR3 DNA: TGTGCCAGCACAGACAGGGGTAGTTATAATTCACCCCTCCACTTT.

The gene calls are TRBV15 and TRBJ1-2; 9 positions agree with TRBD1. Germline V CDR1 and CDR2: LNHNV, YYDKDF (reference sequence). J lost 8 bases, V lost 1 base, and 8 bases had no gene match. This CDR3 is 15 amino acids long. The CDR3, as DNA: TGTGCCACCAGCAGAGCCGGGACAGGGCTAGTAGGCTACACCTTC. This sequence encodes CATSRAGTGLVGYTF.

The rearrangement uses TRBV7-2 and TRBJ1-1, with D possibly matching TRBD1 (5 bases). V shed 2 bases and J shed 4 bases, with 14 bases lying between them. Germline V CDR1 and CDR2: SGHTA, FQGNSA. The CDR3 extends over 15 amino acids. CDR3 region: CASSLRGGKGTEAFF. The CDR3 nucleotides are TGTGCCAGCAGCTTACGGGGGGGAAAGGGCACTGAAGCTTTCTTT.

V is TRBV19 and J is TRBJ1-5, with 11 bases fitting TRBD1. The CDR3 extends over 17 amino acids. The germline V gene encodes CDR1 LNHDA and CDR2 SQIVND (reference sequence). Trimming cost V 3 bases and J 4 bases; bases outside gene matches: 8. CDR3 region: CASSMGPGTGGNQPQHF. The CDR3 coding sequence is TGTGCCAGTAGTATGGGGCCCGGGACAGGGGGTAATCAGCCCCAGCATTTT.

This CDR3 is CASSPDRGKTQYF. Written as DNA, the CDR3 is TGTGCCAGCTCACCCGACAGGGGAAAGACCCAGTACTTC. This chain joins TRBV18 and TRBJ2-5, with 8 bases that match TRBD1. CDR1 is KGHSH, CDR2 LQKENI, per germline. This CDR3 region has 13 residues. V lost 3 bases, J lost 6 bases, and 3 bases stayed unmatched.

The V gene is TRBV9, the J gene TRBJ2-3, with 11 bases identical to TRBD2. CDR3 length: 18 amino acids. Losses at the gene ends were 4 bases for V and 2 bases for J; bases not matched to a gene: 12. Germline CDR1 SGDLS, CDR2 YYNGEE. This CDR3 reads CASSLYSGRELNTDTQYF. In DNA form, the CDR3 reads TGTGCCAGCAGCCTCTATAGCGGGAGGGAACTGAACACAGATACGCAGTATTTT.